These 8 T cell receptor beta chains originate from one sample sequenced in a study of CD8 T cells in ankylosing spondylitis. Study-level results: One TCR beta motif, made up of roughly 8 highly homologous variants, appeared characteristic of ankylosing spondylitis blood.

For these receptors, no antigen is known. In TCRdb, the 5' RACE reads were re-called with MiXCR into one record per CDR3 protein. Among around 390,000 distinct CDR3 sequences listed, approximately 20% were seen once. Sequenced input: blood, either unsorted or a sorted T cell fraction (not recorded which). The source of these receptors is a male donor with ankylosing spondylitis.

This clonotype has just a few counts. The rearrangement joins TRBV12-3 or TRBV12-4 to TRBJ2-7; 9 positions agree with TRBD1. The CDR3 contains 15 residues. V lost 6 bases, J lost 4 bases, and 10 bases stayed unmatched. The DNA for the CDR3 is TGTGCCAGCAGATCGGGGACAGGGAAGGTGTACGAGCAGTACTTC. Its translation: CASRSGTGKVYEQYF.

This clonotype appeared a few times. V gene TRBV4-1 combines with J gene TRBJ1-4, with D maybe TRBD1 (5 bases). Trimming took off 0 bases at V and 8 bases at J, with 16 bases between the two ends. Germline V gene data show CDR1 as MGHRA and CDR2 as YSYEKL. The CDR3 has 16 amino acids. The CDR3 nucleotides are TGCGCCAGCAGCCAAGATCGGGGACCCGGCGTGGAAAAACTGTTTTTT. Protein sequence: CASSQDRGPGVEKLFF.

V gene TRBV9 combines with J gene TRBJ2-7; 9 positions match TRBD1. Germline CDR1 and CDR2: SGDLS and YYNGEE. V dropped 3 bases and J dropped 5; count of bases not matched to a gene: 6. The CDR3 is 14 residues long. For the CDR3, the DNA is TGTGCCAGCAGCGAGGGACAGGGTATCCACGAGCAGTACTTC. Its protein is CASSEGQGIHEQYF.

This clonotype was observed many times. This sequence joins TRBV11-2 and TRBJ1-4; 7 bases are a match to TRBD1. This CDR3 is built from 15 residues. Trimming removed 6 bases from V and 5 bases from J; junction bases left unmatched: 9. CDR1 is SGHAT, CDR2 FQNNGV, per germline. CDR3 nucleotide sequence: TGTGCCAGCAGATCGCCGGGACAGCAGAATGAAAAACTGTTTTTT. Its protein product is CASRSPGQQNEKLFF. The full variable domain, completed using reference TRBV11-2 and TRBJ1-4, is EAGVAQSPRYKIIEKRQSVAFWCNPISGHATLYWYQQILGQGPKLLIQFQNNGVVDDSQLPKDRFSAERLKGVDSTLKIQPAKLEDSAVYLCASRSPGQQNEKLFFGSGTQLSVL.

The V call is TRBV7-6, the J call TRBJ2-5; D is uncertain. Trimming took off 3 bases at V and 1 base at J, with 9 bases between the two ends. This CDR3 is built from 14 residues. Germline-derived CDR1 and CDR2 are SGHVS and FNYEAQ. The CDR3 region has the DNA TGTGCCAGCAGCTTCGTGGGAACCCAAGAGACCCAGTACTTC. Translation gives CASSFVGTQETQYF.

This chain links TRBV5-1 with TRBJ2-2; no clear D gene. V was trimmed by 4 bases and J by 4 bases, leaving 11 bases between them. This CDR3 region has 14 residues. The germline CDR1 and CDR2 sequences are SGHRS and YFSETQ. The CDR3 DNA reads TGCGCCAGCAGCCGGGCGGTCTCCACCGGGGAGCTGTTTTTT. Its protein is CASSRAVSTGELFF.

This chain links TRBV6-1 with TRBJ2-7; TRBD2 agrees at 11 bases. With 5 bases clipped from V and 5 bases from J, the junction kept 8 bases outside the gene matches. CDR3 length equals 15 residues. Germline V gene sequence: CDR1 MNHNS, CDR2 SASEGT. The CDR3: CASSTTSGSLNEQYF. CDR3 nucleotide sequence: TGTGCCAGCAGTACCACTAGCGGGAGTCTCAACGAGCAGTACTTC.

This clonotype has only a few counts. This rearrangement joins TRBV7-2 to TRBJ1-1; D not certain. This CDR3 comprises 17 residues. Germline loops: CDR1 SGHTA, CDR2 FQGNSA. V lost 4 bases to trimming and J lost 0 bases, with 18 bases between them. The CDR3 sequence: CASSSLRMSVMNTEAFF. Here the CDR3 DNA reads TGTGCCAGCAGCTCACTAAGGATGTCAGTGATGAACACTGAAGCTTTCTTT.